Sequencing of this T cell receptor beta chain was carried out in a study of T cells after somatic rescue of genetic block (dated by TCRdb to the early 2020s). A note on the overall study: What the study looked at was long-term robustness, specifically in a T-cell system that came about through somatic rescue of a genetic block in T-cell development.

In the case of this clone: The antigen it binds to is not known. Per-base qualities were not stored, and no clone one base away is much larger.

V drops 1 base and J drops 4 bases, leaving 13 bases in between. From the germline V gene, CDR1 is SGDLS and CDR2 is YYNGEE. Its CDR3 holds 15 amino acids, cysteine through phenylalanine. Only the CDR3 region is kept as DNA, spanning 45 bases read in frame from base 1. Libraries were constructed by the immunoSEQ multiplex PCR assay. TCRdb obtained this table from immuneACCESS and retained in-frame rearrangements with V and J assigned. These tables miss some clones; where compared with another copy, unresolved V genes account for less than half of the shortfall, and the remainder is unexplained. In this sample the table shows 10,000 to 15,000 clones, over 65% of which occur a single time. The top ten clones comprise about 21% of the sample.

The source material was peripheral blood mononuclear cells (PBMCs). The chain links TRBV9 with TRBJ2-3, with a weak D call of TRBD2 (6 bases match). This clonotype was sampled from a boy aged 5-17 years. The DNA reads as follows: TGTGCCAGCAGCGTATCTGGCGGGATTCCAGATACGCAGTATTTT. Its amino acids are CASSVSGGIPDTQYF.